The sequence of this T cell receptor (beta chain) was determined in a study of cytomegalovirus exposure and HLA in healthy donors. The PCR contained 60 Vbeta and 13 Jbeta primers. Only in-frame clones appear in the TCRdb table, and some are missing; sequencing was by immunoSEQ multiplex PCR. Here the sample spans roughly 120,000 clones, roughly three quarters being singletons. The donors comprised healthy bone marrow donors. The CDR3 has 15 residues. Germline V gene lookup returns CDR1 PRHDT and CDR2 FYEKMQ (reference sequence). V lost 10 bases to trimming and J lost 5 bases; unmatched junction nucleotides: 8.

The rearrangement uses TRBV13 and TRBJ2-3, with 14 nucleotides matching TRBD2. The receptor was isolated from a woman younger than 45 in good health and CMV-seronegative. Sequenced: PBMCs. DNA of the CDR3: TGTGCCAAGGGGACTAGCGGGAGAGATGGAGATACGCAGTATTTT. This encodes CAKGTSGRDGDTQYF.